Below, 20 T cell receptor beta chains from the same sample are listed, as sequenced in a study of regulatory T cells in long-lasting Graves disease. As to time point: newly diagnosed GD, antithyroid drugs for less than 3 months. Construction of the TCR library relied on RNA isolated from PBMCs. Through Arm-PCR of CDR3 regions and iRepertoire HTBI primers, TCR beta libraries were built. Each CDR3 protein is one row after TCRdb ran MiXCR on the multiplex PCR reads. The table lists approximately 540,000 distinct CDR3 sequences, 9.5% to 15% of them singletons. These records were also assigned to another study, of T cells in Graves' hyperthyroidism and ophthalmopathy.

The sample consisted of peripheral blood mononuclear cells (PBMCs), taken at new diagnosis, from a patient treated with antithyroid drugs. These receptors were taken from a young woman with Graves disease.

The table lists this clonotype with many counts. The DNA for the CDR3 is TGTGCCAGCAGGGGAGAGGTCGCCAAAAACATTCAGTACTTC. It translates to CASRGEVAKNIQYF. The gene calls are TRBV6-2 or TRBV6-3 and TRBJ2-4; a weak D match, TRBD2 (5 bases). The CDR3 consists of 14 residues. CDR1 is MNHEY, CDR2 SVGEGT, per germline. Trimming pared 6 bases from V and 1 base from J, leaving 10 bases between.

This clonotype was picked up many times. The V and J genes are TRBV6-1 and TRBJ1-6; D is perhaps TRBD1 (6 bases). CDR3 length: 15 residues. CDR1 and CDR2 from the germline V gene are MNHNS and SASEGT. Trimming left V 5 bases short and J 13 bases short, with 21 bases between. CDR3 nucleotide sequence: TGTGCCAGCAGTCTGGACGCGGGGGGGCATGGGCCCCTCCACTTT. Its translation: CASSLDAGGHGPLHF.

This chain uses TRBV6-9 with TRBJ2-1; 12 bases match TRBD1. V shed 4 bases, J shed 7 bases, and the junction held 2 bases outside the gene matches. This CDR3 region has 14 residues. Germline V CDR1 and CDR2: MNHGY, SVAAGI. As DNA, the CDR3 is TGTGCCAGCAGTTGGGACAGGGGGCGAAATGAGCAGTTCTTC. Translated, it gives CASSWDRGRNEQFF.

Many counts were recorded for this clonotype. The chain links TRBV27 to TRBJ2-5; no clear D. Between the trimmed V and J ends, which lost 4 bases and 0 bases, there was a span of 9 bases. This CDR3 contains 14 residues. CDR1 MNHEY and CDR2 SMNVEV come from the germline V gene (reference sequence). The DNA for the CDR3 is TGTGCCAGCAGTTCTTTCGGCTACCAAGAGACCCAGTACTTC. It yields the protein CASSSFGYQETQYF.

CDR3 protein: CASSDGQSYNSPLHF. The DNA of the CDR3 is TGTGCCAGCAGTGATGGGCAGAGCTATAATTCACCCCTCCACTTT. The rearrangement uses TRBV6-8 and TRBJ1-6; D uncertain. This CDR3 contains 15 residues. V lost 5 bases and J lost 3, with 11 bases in between. Germline V gene data show CDR1 as MNHGY and CDR2 as SAAAGT.

Many counts were recorded for this clonotype. This chain uses TRBV6-1 with TRBJ1-2; 11 nucleotides match TRBD1. Germline trimming cut 6 bases from V and 9 bases from J; bases unmatched to any gene: 3. The germline V gene encodes CDR1 MNHNS and CDR2 SASEGT. The CDR3 length is 12 residues. As DNA, the CDR3 is TGTGCCAGCAGCGGGACAGGGGGACGCTACACCTTC. Amino acids: CASSGTGGRYTF.

This clonotype showed up just a few times. The V and J genes are TRBV2 and TRBJ2-4, with D hard to call. CDR3 size: 13 residues. The germline V gene encodes CDR1 SNHLY and CDR2 FYNNEI. The V gene lost 6 bases and the J gene lost 6 bases, with 12 bases spanning the gap. CDR3 protein: CASSGEAANIQYF. As DNA, the CDR3 is TGTGCCAGCAGCGGAGAGGCGGCAAACATTCAGTACTTC.

In its sample, this clonotype was seen a few times. The J gene is TRBJ2-7, the V gene TRBV6-2 or TRBV6-3; D is ambiguous. The CDR3 spans 15 residues. The V and J ends lost 5 bases and 3 bases respectively, with 17 bases between them. Germline V gives CDR1 MNHEY, CDR2 SVGEGT. In nucleotides, the CDR3 is TGTGCCAGCAGTGAAGCCCCAAGTCAGGACTACGAGCAGTACTTC. Its translation is CASSEAPSQDYEQYF.

The rearrangement uses TRBV20-1 and TRBJ2-7, with TRBD2 matching over 7 bases. The germline CDR1 and CDR2 sequences are DFQATT and SNEGSKA (reference sequence). The CDR3 is 15 residues long. After removal of 0 bases from V and 5 bases from J, the junction contained 10 bases not matched to a gene. CDR3 in amino acids: CSARDQRLASHEQYF. CDR3 sequence (DNA): TGCAGTGCTAGAGATCAGAGACTAGCAAGCCACGAGCAGTACTTC.

This clonotype appeared many times. At one of its ends the junction is not consistent with the germline gene, which may arise from a read error. J is TRBJ1-1 and V is TRBV7-9, with D uncertain. The CDR3 is 14 residues long. Germline V gene lookup returns CDR1 SEHNR and CDR2 FQNEAQ (reference sequence). The CDR3 here is CASSPSPPNTEAFF. The CDR3 DNA follows: TGCGCCAGCAGCCCCTCCCCTCCGAACACTGAAGCTTTCTTT.

Only a few counts were recorded for this clonotype. J is TRBJ2-7 and V is TRBV15, with D perhaps matching TRBD1 (8 bases). V lost 2 bases to trimming and J lost 4 bases, with 21 bases between them. This CDR3 spans 17 amino acids. Germline loops: CDR1 LNHNV, CDR2 YYDKDF (reference sequence). The CDR3 reads CATSRSGGGRNGYEQYF. For the CDR3, the DNA is TGTGCCACCAGCAGATCAGGGGGCGGGAGAAATGGTTACGAGCAGTACTTC. Full variable domain (rest looked up from reference TRBV15 and TRBJ2-7): DAMVIQNPRYQVTQFGKPVTLSCSQTLNHNVMYWYQQKSSQAPKLLFHYYDKDFNNEADTPDNFQSRRPNTSFCFLDIRSPGLGDTAMYLCATSRSGGGRNGYEQYFGPGTRLTVT.

The chain combines TRBV6-1 with TRBJ1-1; D is unresolved. The V end was cut by 5 bases, the J end by 1 base, with 11 bases between. This CDR3 comprises 14 residues. The germline V gene encodes CDR1 MNHNS and CDR2 SASEGT. The CDR3 here is CASSRRVANTEAFF. The CDR3 nucleotides read TGTGCCAGCAGTCGAAGGGTCGCGAACACTGAAGCTTTCTTT.

In regard to this clonotype: Just one base apart from a much larger clone, this may be a read error. The chain combines TRBV7-9 with TRBJ2-1; 8 positions match TRBD1. CDR3 size: 14 residues. CDR1 is SEHNR and CDR2 is FQNEAQ in the germline V gene (reference sequence). J gave up 10 bases and V 1 base, and 6 bases lay outside the gene matches. The CDR3 is CASSLGTGRTEQFF. CDR3 sequence (DNA): TGTGCCAGCAGCTTAGGGACAGGGAGGACCGAGCAGTTCTTC.

This clonotype turned up a few times. The chain joins TRBV5-1 to TRBJ2-5; a weak D match, TRBD1 (5 bases). CDR3 size: 15 residues. V shed 0 bases and J shed 2 bases, with 11 bases lying between them. Germline-derived CDR1 and CDR2 are SGHRS and YFSETQ. The CDR3 region is CASSLGTTVQETQYF. As DNA, the CDR3 is TGCGCCAGCAGCTTGGGGACGACAGTTCAAGAGACCCAGTACTTC.

The rearrangement joins TRBV29-1 to TRBJ2-7; D gene ambiguous. Germline loops: CDR1 SQVTM, CDR2 ANQGSEA. V gave up 5 bases and J gave up 7 bases, with 18 bases separating them. There are 13 residues in the CDR3. The CDR3 spells CSVSTGSGFEQYF. The CDR3 DNA reads as TGCAGCGTTTCCACGGGTTCTGGTTTTGAGCAGTACTTC.

Ten or more counts support this clonotype. The rearrangement links TRBV12-3 or TRBV12-4 to TRBJ1-4; a weak D match, TRBD1 (5 bases). Trimming shortened V by 6 bases and J by 8 bases, and 19 bases separated the two germline ends. CDR3 length: 15 amino acids. In DNA, the CDR3 is TGTGCCAGCAGACCTCACAGGAGTTCAGGAGAAAAACTGTTTTTT. Encoded protein: CASRPHRSSGEKLFF.

The sample holds many counts of this clonotype. V gene TRBV7-8 combines with J gene TRBJ1-4; a weak D match, TRBD1 (5 bases). Germline CDR1 SGHVS, CDR2 FQNEAQ. Trimming took off 3 bases at V and 8 bases at J, with 13 bases between the two ends. The CDR3 sequence is 14 residues long. The CDR3 is CASSFSGPREKLFF. DNA of the CDR3: TGTGCCAGCAGCTTCTCGGGACCCAGGGAAAAACTGTTTTTT.

This clonotype was counted ten times or more. This chain joins TRBV2 and TRBJ2-6, with 7 bases fitting TRBD1. CDR1 is SNHLY, CDR2 FYNNEI, per germline. Germline trimming cut 5 bases from V and 2 bases from J; bases unmatched to any gene: 3. The CDR3 loop spans 15 amino acids. The CDR3 sequence: CASSTDRAGANVLTF. The DNA for the CDR3 is TGTGCCAGCAGTACCGACAGGGCTGGGGCCAACGTCCTGACTTTC.

This clonotype has more than one count but fewer than ten. The J gene is TRBJ2-7, the V gene TRBV20-1; a weak D match, TRBD1 (5 bases). The CDR3 has 12 residues. Deletions cut 3 bases from V and 7 bases from J, with 13 bases between. CDR1 and CDR2 (germline): DFQATT, SNEGSKA (reference sequence). The CDR3 region has the DNA TGCAGTGCTAGTTTTCAGGGATTAGAGCAGTACTTC. Encoded protein: CSASFQGLEQYF.

This clonotype was seen repeatedly, ten times or more. The rearrangement links TRBV6-2 or TRBV6-3 to TRBJ2-1; TRBD2 matches at 9 bases. The J segment lost 9 bases and the V segment lost 6 bases, leaving 9 bases of the junction unmatched. Germline CDR1 and CDR2: MNHEY and SVGEGT. The CDR3 is made up of 14 amino acids. The CDR3 sequence is CASSEREVVSEQFF. In nucleotides, the CDR3 is TGTGCCAGCAGCGAGCGGGAGGTAGTAAGTGAGCAGTTCTTC.